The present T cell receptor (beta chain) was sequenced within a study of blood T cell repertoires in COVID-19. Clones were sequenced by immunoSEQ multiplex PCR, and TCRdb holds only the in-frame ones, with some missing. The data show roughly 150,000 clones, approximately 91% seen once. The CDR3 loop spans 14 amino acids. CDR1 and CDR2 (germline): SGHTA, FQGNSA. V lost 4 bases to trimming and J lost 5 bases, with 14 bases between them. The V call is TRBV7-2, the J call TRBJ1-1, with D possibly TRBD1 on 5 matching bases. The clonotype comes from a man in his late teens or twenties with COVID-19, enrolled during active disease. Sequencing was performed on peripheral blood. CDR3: CASSYVREGTEAFF. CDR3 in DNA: TGTGCCAGCAGCTATGTCAGGGAGGGGACTGAAGCTTTCTTT.